This T cell receptor (beta chain) was obtained from a study of T cells in Graves' hyperthyroidism and ophthalmopathy (dated by TCRdb to about 2019). Regarding the study in general: Peripheral blood samples were taken at the time of initial diagnosis, prior to any treatment. Thyroid tissue and blood T-cell repertoires from roughly 6 Graves' hyperthyroidism patients were also compared in the study. A discovery cohort of approximately 100 patients, roughly 43 with Graves' ophthalmopathy and roughly 59 with stable Graves' hyperthyroidism, was used to find distinguishing TCR V-J signatures. The paper reports TCR Vbeta CDR3 sequencing of roughly 140 peripheral blood samples: some 41 ophthalmopathy, fewer than 80 hyperthyroidism and some 17 progressor patients. After blood sampling, hyperthyroidism patients were treated with methimazole at a starting dose of 30 mg daily, and ophthalmopathy patients were treated with high-dose intravenous methylprednisolone. Prospective prediction of ophthalmopathy was tested in an independent validation cohort consisting of about 19 hyperthyroidism patients and about 17 patients who later progressed to ophthalmopathy. The 75 to 100 discovery patients were randomly split 7:3 into training and test sets.

Stable Graves' hyperthyroidism was defined as no progression to ophthalmopathy during 18 months of follow-up. Hyperthyroidism patients were newly diagnosed, with disease duration under 2 months, and aged 18 to 65 years. Any patient with an uncontrolled infection, another autoimmune disease, pregnancy or lactation was excluded. Diagnoses were established on the basis of clinical symptoms, serum thyroxine and TRAb, thyroid ultrasound, and orbital computed tomography. Ficoll-Paque density gradient centrifugation was used to isolate PBMCs from 8.5 to 10 ml of fresh peripheral blood. Total RNA was extracted using Trizol reagent, and RNA quality was assessed on an Agilent 2100 Bioanalyzer. The TCR beta CDR3 regions were amplified from the RNA transcripts. The first round of RT-PCR for the TCR CDR3 was performed with the HTBI primer set and the Qiagen OneStep RT-PCR kit. Libraries were constructed in a second round of multiplex PCR, after which size selection and purification were performed. Paired-end sequencing of the libraries was performed with 100 bp reads on an Illumina HiSeq2000. The study's processing was this. SOAPnuke was used to process the raw data, removing reads that contained adapters or uncalled bases, had a mean Phred below 15, or lacked an exact match to the constant primer or identifier. High-quality paired reads were merged using COPE v1.2.5, and each unique nucleotide sequence was defined as a clonotype. MiTCR v1.1 was used to align clonotypes to the IMGT TRBV, TRBD and TRBJ reference segments. Analysis was restricted to V-J combinations with a frequency above 0.0001, which covered approximately 99% of repertoires. The TCS score was defined as F50 (clonal expansion) divided by E x V (chaos), with BLOSUM62-based TCRdist calculated between CDR3 peptides within each V-J. Welch's t-statistics and random forest reduced roughly 540 V-J features to under 15, which were used in a naive Bayes classifier (R e1071). The similarity between thyroid and blood repertoires was quantified using the Morisita-Horn index. TCRdb ran its own pipeline on the public reads, namely fastp trimming at Q25 and MiXCR clone calling, and kept in-frame beta chains. Every CDR3 protein is listed once, alongside the most common genes and DNA of its rows. The V and J calls here are based on TCRdb, not the publication. The sample records hundreds of thousands of distinct CDR3 sequences, 38% of which are singletons. More than 7% of the sample is in the top ten clones.

To note about this clonotype: Its antigen target is currently unknown. The junction differs from germline at one of its ends, possibly a read error.

General study outcomes and caveats: Ophthalmopathy was separated from stable hyperthyroidism by a 13 V-J signature model, with over 85% sensitivity and roughly 81% specificity obtained in cross-validation and 80%/75% obtained in testing. In validation, progression to ophthalmopathy was predicted by the model with almost 71% sensitivity and 72.22% specificity, a median of about 6.4 months before onset. Most expanded thyroid clonotypes (frequency above 0.001) were also detected in blood, a finding suggesting that blood repertoires may reflect thyroid immune responses. No statistical method was used to set the sample size in advance, and investigators knew the group allocation.

This clonotype was obtained from a man in his late teens or twenties with Graves' hyperthyroidism. Sequenced sample: blood.

The nucleotide sequence is TGCGCCAGCAGCCACCTACTAGCGGGCGTGAACACCGGGGAGCTGTTTTTT. It encodes CASSHLLAGVNTGELFF. This chain is built from TRBV7-9 and TRBJ2-2, and 9 junctional nucleotides match TRBD2. The CDR3 numbers 17 residues from cysteine through phenylalanine. Only the CDR3 DNA stays, 51 bases, in frame from base 1. The CDR1 and CDR2 encoded by the germline V gene (reference sequence) are SEHNR and FQNEAQ.